Listed below are T cell receptor beta chains from one sample, sequenced in a study of cytomegalovirus exposure and HLA in healthy donors. The assay was immunoSEQ multiplex PCR, and TCRdb's table has in-frame clones only and misses some. Among around 65,000 clones, around four fifths were seen once, and the ten largest hold around 3%. The sample comprised PBMCs. The receptors shown here come from a girl under 18 in good health and CMV-seropositive. Each CDR3 is given with its conserved first and last residue. D genes are given only for firm matches. For some rows the clone size is stated as once, few or many, or as a class when expanded; others skip it.

>TRBV29-1|TRBJ1-2|.|.
TGCAGCGCCATATTAGGGAGTGGCTACACCTTC
CSAILGSGYTF
>TRBV7-9|TRBJ1-2|.|.
TGTGCCAGCAATCCGTCCACCTTC
CASNPSTF
>TRBV29-1|TRBJ1-1|.|.
TGCAGCTCGGACAGCCTGAACACTGAAGCTTTCTTT
CSSDSLNTEAFF
>TRBV4-1|TRBJ2-7|.|TRBD1
TGCGCCAGCAGACACTCCGGGACAGGGGAGCGGTACGAGCAGTACTTC
CASRHSGTGERYEQYF
>TRBV6-5|TRBJ2-3|.|TRBD2
TGTGCCAGCAGACTAGCGGGAATCACAGATACGCAGTATTTT
CASRLAGITDTQYF
>TRBV30|TRBJ2-1|.|.
TGTGCCTGGAGCCCCTTCAATGAGCAGTTCTTC
CAWSPFNEQFF
>TRBV15|TRBJ1-5|.|TRBD1
TGTGCCACCAGCGACGGGACAGGGGGCCATCAGCCCCAGCATTTT
CATSDGTGGHQPQHF
>TRBV29-1|TRBJ2-7|.|.
TGCAGCGCCAAACGGGGAAGCTCCTACGAGCAGTACTTC
CSAKRGSSYEQYF
>TRBV5-1|TRBJ2-5|.|.
TGCGCCAGCAGCCGGATCACAGGGTTGGTAGAGACCCAGTACTTC
CASSRITGLVETQYF
>TRBV4-2|TRBJ2-3|.|.
TGTGCCAGCAGCCCCACCTGGCCGTTAGCGGTGACAGATACGCAGTATTTT
CASSPTWPLAVTDTQYF
>TRBV10-3|TRBJ2-7|.|TRBD2
TGTGCCATCAGCCGGAGGAGCTTAGCGGGAGGACGGTACTCCTACGAGCAGTACTTC
CAISRRSLAGGRYSYEQYF
>TRBV21-1|TRBJ1-1|.|.
TGTGCCAGCAGCTGGGGAGGGCTTTTTAACGCCACTGAAGCTTTCTTT
CASSWGGLFNATEAFF
>TRBV7-8|TRBJ2-1|few|TRBD2
TGTGCCAGCAGCTTTCTAGCGGGGGGGAGCTCCTACAATGAGCAGTTCTTC
CASSFLAGGSSYNEQFF
>TRBV28|TRBJ2-3|.|.
TGTGCCAGCAGTCCTCTATTGGGGCCTTATACGCAGTATTTT
CASSPLLGPYTQYF
>TRBV6-1|TRBJ2-2|.|TRBD1
TGTGCCAGCAGTGGGAACAGGGGGAACACCGGGGAGCTGTTTTTT
CASSGNRGNTGELFF
>TRBV28|TRBJ2-7|.|TRBD1
TGTGCCAGCGGGACAGGGGAAAATCCCTACGAGCAGTACTTC
CASGTGENPYEQYF
>TRBV9|TRBJ1-1|.|.
TGTGCCAGCAGCCCTCTGGGGCTCGGTGACACTGAAGCTTTCTTT
CASSPLGLGDTEAFF
>TRBV7-2|TRBJ2-3|.|TRBD2
TGTGCCAGCAGCTCCAAGACTAGCGGGAGGGCTTATACGCAGTATTTT
CASSSKTSGRAYTQYF
>TRBV9|TRBJ2-2|.|TRBD2
TGTGCCAGCAGCGTCTCACCCCTCGGACTAGCGGGAGGGCTGTGGACCGGGGAGCTGTTTTTT
CASSVSPLGLAGGLWTGELFF
>TRBV25-1|TRBJ2-5|.|TRBD2
TGTGCCAGCAGTGAACCGGGACTACCCCAAGAGACCCAGTACTTC
CASSEPGLPQETQYF
>TRBV6-1|TRBJ1-1|.|.
TGTGCCAGCAGGGACAGCACCATGAACACTGAAGCTTTCTTT
CASRDSTMNTEAFF
>TRBV5-4|TRBJ2-1|.|.
TGTGCCAGCAGCCAGGACGGCGGGGTGGGATTAGAGCAGTTCTTC
CASSQDGGVGLEQFF
>TRBV30|TRBJ2-4|.|TRBD2
TGTGCCTGGAGCCCTCTCGGGACTAGCCGGGCCAAAAACATTCAGTACTTC
CAWSPLGTSRAKNIQYF
>TRBV6-6|TRBJ2-7|.|TRBD1
TGTGCCAGCACTCCTCGACAGGGATCAGCCTACGAGCAGTACTTC
CASTPRQGSAYEQYF
>TRBV30|TRBJ2-7|.|.
TGTGCCTGGAGTGTAGAGTATCCGGAGCAGTACTTC
CAWSVEYPEQYF
>TRBV14|TRBJ1-1|.|TRBD1
TGTGCCAGCAGCCGCGGCGGGACAGGTGTCACTGAAGCTTTCTTT
CASSRGGTGVTEAFF
>TRBV28|TRBJ2-1|.|TRBD1
TGTGCCAGCAGTCTGACAGGGTTTGAGCAGTTCTTC
CASSLTGFEQFF
>TRBV9|TRBJ2-1|.|.
TGTGCCAGCAGCGTCGACCATGGGGGGGAGCAGTTCTTC
CASSVDHGGEQFF
>TRBV2|TRBJ2-1|.|TRBD2
TGTGCCAGCAGCGATAGACTAGCAAGGGATGAGCAGTTCTTC
CASSDRLARDEQFF
>TRBV2|TRBJ1-1|.|TRBD1
TGTGCCAGCAGTGACGGACAGGGCTCTTCTGAAGCTTTCTTT
CASSDGQGSSEAFF
>TRBV7-7|TRBJ2-5|.|.
TGTGCCAGCAGCCAGGGGTACCAAGAGACCCAGTACTTC
CASSQGYQETQYF
>TRBV5-1|TRBJ1-2|.|TRBD1
TGCGCCAGCAGCTTAAGAGTCGCAGGGGGGAACTATGGCTACACCTTC
CASSLRVAGGNYGYTF
>TRBV12-5|TRBJ2-7|.|.
TGTGCTAGTGGTTTGGCCACAGGTACCTACGAGCAGTACTTC
CASGLATGTYEQYF
>TRBV6-5|TRBJ1-6|.|.
TGTGCCAGCAGAAAACAGGCAAGGAATTCACCCCTCCACTTT
CASRKQARNSPLHF
>TRBV15|TRBJ2-5|once|.
TGTGCCACCAGCAGAGATACTAGCAACGGAGGGACCCAGTACTTC
CATSRDTSNGGTQYF
>TRBV5-1|TRBJ2-6|.|TRBD2
TGCGCCAGCAGCTTGCGGTCTAGCGGGAGGGGTGGGGCCAACGTCCTGACTTTC
CASSLRSSGRGGANVLTF
>TRBV5-4|TRBJ2-6|.|.
TGTGCCAGCAGCCAAGAGGGGGCCAACGTCCTGACTTTC
CASSQEGANVLTF
>TRBV7-8|TRBJ1-5|.|.
TGTGCCAGCAGCAACGGGGTGGGCAATCAGCCCCAGCATTTT
CASSNGVGNQPQHF
>TRBV6-5|TRBJ1-1|few|.
TGTGCCAGCAGTTACTTCAAGCAGGGCACTGAAGCTTTCTTT
CASSYFKQGTEAFF
>TRBV6-5|TRBJ2-1|.|TRBD1
TGTGCCAGCAGGAGAACCGGGACAGTCACTCAGCGGCAGTTCTTC
CASRRTGTVTQRQFF
>TRBV5-8|TRBJ2-2|few|.
TGTGCCAGCAGCTTCTCCTTGAAGGGGTTTGCCGGGGAGCTGTTTTTT
CASSFSLKGFAGELFF
>TRBV11-2|TRBJ2-6|.|.
TGTGCCTCCCACCCATGGCAGGGTGCATACTCTGGGGCCAACGTCCTGACTTTC
CASHPWQGAYSGANVLTF
>TRBV5-1|TRBJ2-7|.|.
TGCGCCAACACCCGAAGGGGCGCAAGCTACGAGCAGTACTTC
CANTRRGASYEQYF
>TRBV6-1|TRBJ2-7|.|.
TGTGCCAGCAGGCTCGACAGTGCCTTTACCTACGAGCAGTACTTC
CASRLDSAFTYEQYF
>TRBV7-2|TRBJ2-7|.|.
TGTGCCAGCAGCTTAATGCCGGGCACGCTAGCAGTCGGGCAGTACTTC
CASSLMPGTLAVGQYF
>TRBV30|TRBJ1-4|.|TRBD1
TGTGCCTGGGGACAGGGGCTGAGTAATGAAAAACTGTTTTTT
CAWGQGLSNEKLFF
>TRBV4-1|TRBJ2-1|.|.
TGCGCCAGCGCGGGTTTCGGAAGCTCCTACAATGAGCAGTTCTTC
CASAGFGSSYNEQFF
>TRBV7-2|TRBJ2-3|.|TRBD2
TGTGCCAGCAGCGCAACCGGGACTAGCGGGAGGGCCCCAGATACGCAGTATTTT
CASSATGTSGRAPDTQYF
>TRBV6-5|TRBJ1-6|.|.
TGTGCCAGCAGTTACCAGCAGGGAGGCTCACCCCTCCACTTT
CASSYQQGGSPLHF
>TRBV29-1|TRBJ2-5|.|.
TGCAGCGCCATGGGACTTTTAGAGACCCAGTACTTC
CSAMGLLETQYF
>TRBV6-6|TRBJ1-2|.|.
TGTGCCAGCAGTTATCCCTCGGGGGTCGGCTATGGCTACACCTTC
CASSYPSGVGYGYTF
>TRBV18|TRBJ1-1|.|.
TGTGCCAGCTCACGGGGACAGAACACTGAAGCTTTCTTT
CASSRGQNTEAFF